A selection of T cell receptor beta chains follows, all from one sample in a study of radiation and T cells in renal cell carcinoma. The method was immunoSEQ multiplex PCR; TCRdb's version includes in-frame clones alone and lacks a portion of them. The table lists around 170,000 clones, about 88% of them singletons. The sequences come from blood, collected from a patient whose treatment included radiotherapy and nephrectomy. Receptor source: a woman aged 45-65 years with renal cell carcinoma. CDR3s include the opening cysteine and the closing phenylalanine or tryptophan. The order of the fields is V gene, D gene, J gene, CDR3 protein. The D gene is left open where the match is weak.

TRBV5-4	-	TRBJ1-5	CASSLDRVQPQHF
TRBV29-1	TRBD2	TRBJ2-3	CSVSTSGALNTQYF
TRBV6-1	-	TRBJ1-1	CASSATGNTEAFF
TRBV5-1	-	TRBJ1-2	CASRKDTSNYGYTF
TRBV7-2	-	TRBJ1-5	CASSYRNQPQHF
TRBV7-9	TRBD1	TRBJ2-7	CASSFRTGGGPYEQYF
TRBV5-1	-	TRBJ2-1	CASSLTNGNRGGEQFF
TRBV7-3	-	TRBJ1-3	CASSLGAGNTIYF
TRBV6-5	-	TRBJ2-7	CASSYNRAYEQYF
TRBV4-2	-	TRBJ1-4	CASSQSSHAEKLFF
TRBV30	-	TRBJ1-5	CAWSRGRSNQPQHF